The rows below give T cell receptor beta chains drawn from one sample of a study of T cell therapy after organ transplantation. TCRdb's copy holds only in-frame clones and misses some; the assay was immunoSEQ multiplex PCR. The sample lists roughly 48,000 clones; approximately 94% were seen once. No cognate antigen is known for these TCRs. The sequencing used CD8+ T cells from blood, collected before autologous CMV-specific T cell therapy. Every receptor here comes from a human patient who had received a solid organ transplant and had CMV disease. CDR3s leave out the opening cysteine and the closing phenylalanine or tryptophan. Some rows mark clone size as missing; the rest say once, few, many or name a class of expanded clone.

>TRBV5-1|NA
ASSLDPPGMNTEAF
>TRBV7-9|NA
ASSWDDATEAF
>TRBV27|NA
ASRPGTDNYNEQF
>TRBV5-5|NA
ASSFGVLGELSEQF
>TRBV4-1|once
ASSQGTGIGNEQF
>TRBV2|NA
ASSEVLAGGLPEETQY
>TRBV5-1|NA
ASSLGVGGVSTDTQY
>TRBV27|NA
ASSLSGSQAYGYT
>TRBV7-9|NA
ASSQGQGANEQY
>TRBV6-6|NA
ASSRVGQGNTEAF
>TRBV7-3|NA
ASSSSGGHDELNTEAF
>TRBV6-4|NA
ASSGPPGQVF
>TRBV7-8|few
ASSLQQGTEAF
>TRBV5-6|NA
ASRPWVAGTGELF
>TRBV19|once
ASSYGTQFYEQY
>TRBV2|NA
ASSEMTEPSPLH
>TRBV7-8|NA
ASSLGGQEAF
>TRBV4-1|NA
ASSQAGGLYEQY
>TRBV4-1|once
ASSQEGLASSYEQY
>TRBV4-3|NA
ASSQEQGAYEQY
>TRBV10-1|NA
ASSYRRKTYGYT
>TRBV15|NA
ATSREGYSNQPQH
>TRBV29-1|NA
SVEEGVQGTGILDYGYT
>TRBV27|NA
ASSLLGVNEQF
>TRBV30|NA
AWRPVDNYGYT
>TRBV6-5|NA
ASSWDGPGYGYT
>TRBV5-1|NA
ASSFLDRGNTGELF
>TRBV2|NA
ASSEYVAAGNTIY
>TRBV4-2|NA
ASSPGQQYMNTEAF
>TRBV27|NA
ASSHGTSGSYEQY
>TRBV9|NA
ASSVAGIPPYEQY
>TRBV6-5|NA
ASRRANTDTQY
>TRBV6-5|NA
ASNTNRDSYEQY